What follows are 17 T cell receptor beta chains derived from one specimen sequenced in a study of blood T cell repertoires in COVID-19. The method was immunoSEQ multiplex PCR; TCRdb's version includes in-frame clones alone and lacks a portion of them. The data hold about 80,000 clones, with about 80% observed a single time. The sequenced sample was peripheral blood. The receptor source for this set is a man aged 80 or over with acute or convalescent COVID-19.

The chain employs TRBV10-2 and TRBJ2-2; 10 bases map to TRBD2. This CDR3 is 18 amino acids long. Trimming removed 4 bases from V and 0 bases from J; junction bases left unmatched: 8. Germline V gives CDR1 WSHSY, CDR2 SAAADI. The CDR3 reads CASSADSGGAANTGELFF. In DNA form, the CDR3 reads TGCGCCAGCAGTGCAGACAGCGGGGGGGCTGCGAACACCGGGGAGCTGTTTTTT.

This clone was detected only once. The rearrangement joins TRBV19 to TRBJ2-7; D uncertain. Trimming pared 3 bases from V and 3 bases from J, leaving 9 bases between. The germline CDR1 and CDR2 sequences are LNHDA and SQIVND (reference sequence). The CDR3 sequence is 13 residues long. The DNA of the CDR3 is TGTGCCAGTAGTATCAGATCCCACTACGAGCAGTACTTC. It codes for CASSIRSHYEQYF.

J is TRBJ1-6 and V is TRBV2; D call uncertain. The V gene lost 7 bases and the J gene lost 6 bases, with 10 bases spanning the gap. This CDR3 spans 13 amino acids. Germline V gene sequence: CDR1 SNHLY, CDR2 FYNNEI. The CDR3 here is CASTTEANSPLHF. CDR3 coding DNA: TGTGCCAGCACAACTGAGGCTAATTCACCCCTCCACTTT.

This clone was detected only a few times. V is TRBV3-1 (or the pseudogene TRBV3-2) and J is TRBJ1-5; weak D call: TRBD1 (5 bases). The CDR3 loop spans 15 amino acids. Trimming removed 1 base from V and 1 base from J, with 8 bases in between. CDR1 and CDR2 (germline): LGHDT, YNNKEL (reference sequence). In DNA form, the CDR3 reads TGTGCCAGCAGCCAAGCGGGGGGGAGCAATCAGCCCCAGCATTTT. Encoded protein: CASSQAGGSNQPQHF.

The CDR3 loop reads CASSEANAGWGQPQHF. DNA for the CDR3: TGTGCCAGCAGTGAAGCCAATGCAGGGTGGGGTCAGCCCCAGCATTTT. The chain has TRBV6-1 and TRBJ1-5; D might be TRBD1 (5 bases). Germline-derived CDR1 and CDR2 are MNHNS and SASEGT. Trimming pared 0 bases from V and 6 bases from J, leaving 15 bases between. The CDR3 contains 16 residues.

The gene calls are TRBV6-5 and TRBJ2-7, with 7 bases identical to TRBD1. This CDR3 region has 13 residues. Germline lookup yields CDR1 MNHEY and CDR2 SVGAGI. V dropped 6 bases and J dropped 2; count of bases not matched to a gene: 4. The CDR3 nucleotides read TGTGCCAGCAGGGGGACAGCGACCTACGAGCAGTACTTC. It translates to CASRGTATYEQYF.

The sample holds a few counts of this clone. The CDR3 protein is CASSGGDQETQYF. CDR3 coding DNA: TGTGCCAGCAGTGGGGGGGATCAAGAGACCCAGTACTTC. V usage is TRBV7-3 and J usage is TRBJ2-5, with TRBD2 matching over 7 bases. CDR3 size: 13 residues. In germline, CDR1 is SGHTA, CDR2 FQGTGA. Germline trimming cut 6 bases from V and 2 bases from J; bases unmatched to any gene: 3.

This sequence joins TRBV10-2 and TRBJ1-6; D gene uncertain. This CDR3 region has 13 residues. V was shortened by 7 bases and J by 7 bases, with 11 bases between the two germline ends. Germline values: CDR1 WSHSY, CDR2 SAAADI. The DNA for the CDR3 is TGCGCCAGCATGGCGACTGGGAATTCACCCCTCCACTTT. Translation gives CASMATGNSPLHF.

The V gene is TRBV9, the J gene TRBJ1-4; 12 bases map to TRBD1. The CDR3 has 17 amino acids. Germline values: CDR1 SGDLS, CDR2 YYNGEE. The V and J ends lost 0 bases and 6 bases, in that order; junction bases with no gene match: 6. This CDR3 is CASSVGDRGLYDEKLFF. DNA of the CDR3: TGTGCCAGCAGCGTAGGGGACAGGGGGCTTTATGATGAAAAACTGTTTTTT.

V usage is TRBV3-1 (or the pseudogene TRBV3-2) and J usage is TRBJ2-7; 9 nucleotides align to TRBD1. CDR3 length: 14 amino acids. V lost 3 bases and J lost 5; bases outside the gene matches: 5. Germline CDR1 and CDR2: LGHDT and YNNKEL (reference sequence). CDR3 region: CASSQQTGGDEQYF. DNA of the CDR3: TGTGCCAGCAGCCAGCAGACAGGGGGAGACGAGCAGTACTTC.

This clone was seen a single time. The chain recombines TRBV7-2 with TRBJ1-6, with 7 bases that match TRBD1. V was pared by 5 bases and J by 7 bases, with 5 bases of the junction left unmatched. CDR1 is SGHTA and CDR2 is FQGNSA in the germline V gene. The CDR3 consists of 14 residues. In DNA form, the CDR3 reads TGTGCCAGCAGCCGCAGACAGGGAAATTCACCCCTCCACTTT. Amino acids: CASSRRQGNSPLHF. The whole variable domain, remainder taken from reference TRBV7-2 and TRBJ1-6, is GAGVSQSPSNKVTEKGKDVELRCDPISGHTALYWYRQSLGQGLEFLIYFQGNSAPDKSGLPSDRFSAERTGGSVSTLTIQRTQQEDSAVYLCASSRRQGNSPLHFGNGTRLTVT.

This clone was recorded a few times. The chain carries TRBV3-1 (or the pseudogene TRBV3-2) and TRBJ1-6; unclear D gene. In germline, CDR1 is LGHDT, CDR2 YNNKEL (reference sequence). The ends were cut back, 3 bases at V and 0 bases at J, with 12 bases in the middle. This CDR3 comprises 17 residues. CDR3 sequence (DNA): TGTGCCAGCAGCCAGGAGGTTGCGAGCTCCTATAATTCACCCCTCCACTTT. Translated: CASSQEVASSYNSPLHF.

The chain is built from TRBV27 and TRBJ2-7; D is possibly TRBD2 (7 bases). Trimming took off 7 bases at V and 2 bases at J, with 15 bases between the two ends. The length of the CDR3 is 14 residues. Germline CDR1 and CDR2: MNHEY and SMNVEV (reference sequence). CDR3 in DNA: TGTGCCAGCACCCCGAGGGGGGGCCCCTACGAGCAGTACTTC. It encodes CASTPRGGPYEQYF.

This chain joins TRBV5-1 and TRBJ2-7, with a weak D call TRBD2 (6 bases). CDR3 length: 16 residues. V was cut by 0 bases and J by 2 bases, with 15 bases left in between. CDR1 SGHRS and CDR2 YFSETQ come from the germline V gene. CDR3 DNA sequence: TGCGCCAGCAGCTTGGGGGGGGAGTGGTACGCCTACGAGCAGTACTTC. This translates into CASSLGGEWYAYEQYF.

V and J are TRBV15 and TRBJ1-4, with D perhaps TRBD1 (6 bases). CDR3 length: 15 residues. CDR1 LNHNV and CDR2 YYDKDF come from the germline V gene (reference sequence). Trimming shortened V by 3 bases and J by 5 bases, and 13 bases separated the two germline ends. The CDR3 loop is CATSRRRQGNEKLFF. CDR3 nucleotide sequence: TGTGCCACCAGCAGGAGGAGGCAGGGGAATGAAAAACTGTTTTTT.

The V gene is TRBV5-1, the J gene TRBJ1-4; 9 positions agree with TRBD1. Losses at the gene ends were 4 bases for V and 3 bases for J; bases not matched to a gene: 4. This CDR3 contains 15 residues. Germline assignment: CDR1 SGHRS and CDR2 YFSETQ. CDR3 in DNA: TGCGCCAGCAGCCCCACAGGGGGCCCTAATGAAAAACTGTTTTTT. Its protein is CASSPTGGPNEKLFF. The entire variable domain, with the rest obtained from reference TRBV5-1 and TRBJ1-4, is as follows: KAGVTQTPRYLIKTRGQQVTLSCSPISGHRSVSWYQQTPGQGLQFLFEYFSETQRNKGNFPGRFSGRQFSNSRSEMNVSTLELGDSALYLCASSPTGGPNEKLFFGSGTQLSVL.

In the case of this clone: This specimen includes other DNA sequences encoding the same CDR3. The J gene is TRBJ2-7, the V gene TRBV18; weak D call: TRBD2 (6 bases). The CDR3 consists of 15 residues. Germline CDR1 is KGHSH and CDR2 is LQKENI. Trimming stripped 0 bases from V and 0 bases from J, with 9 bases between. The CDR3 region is CASSPPAGSSYEQYF. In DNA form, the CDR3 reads TGTGCCAGCTCACCACCGGCGGGGAGCTCCTACGAGCAGTACTTC.